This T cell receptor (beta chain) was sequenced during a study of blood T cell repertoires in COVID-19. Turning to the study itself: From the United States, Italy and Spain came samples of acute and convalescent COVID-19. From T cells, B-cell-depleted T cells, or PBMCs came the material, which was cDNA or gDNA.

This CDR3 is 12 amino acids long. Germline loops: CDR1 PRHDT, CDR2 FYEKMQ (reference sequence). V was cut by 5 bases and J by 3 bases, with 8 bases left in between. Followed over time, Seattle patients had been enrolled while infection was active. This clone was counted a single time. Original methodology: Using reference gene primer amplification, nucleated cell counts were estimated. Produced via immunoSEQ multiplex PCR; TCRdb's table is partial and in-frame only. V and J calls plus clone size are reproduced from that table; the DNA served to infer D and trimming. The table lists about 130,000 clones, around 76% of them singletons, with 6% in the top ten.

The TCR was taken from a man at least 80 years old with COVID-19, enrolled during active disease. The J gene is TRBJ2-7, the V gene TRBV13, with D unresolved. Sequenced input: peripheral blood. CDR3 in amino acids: CASSHPGYEQYF. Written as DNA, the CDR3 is TGTGCCAGCAGCCATCCGGGCTACGAGCAGTACTTC.